The next 26 T cell receptor beta chains were all read from a single sample in a study of shared clonotypes between healthy human individuals. The method was immunoSEQ multiplex PCR; TCRdb's version includes in-frame clones alone and lacks a portion of them. The repertoire holds 650,000 to 800,000 clones, with around 77% as singletons. Sequences were obtained from memory CD4+ T cells sorted from blood. As to subset: CD45RA-negative fraction. These receptor sequences come from a woman aged 25-40 years in good health.

The chain has TRBV2 and TRBJ2-7, with a tentative D call TRBD1 (6 bases). Germline CDR1 reads SNHLY; CDR2 reads FYNNEI. The CDR3 spans 14 residues. Trimming shortened V by 4 bases and J by 3 bases, and 13 bases separated the two germline ends. The DNA of the CDR3 is TGTGCCAGCAGTGTTGAGAGGGGGAACTACGAGCAGTACTTC. It yields the protein CASSVERGNYEQYF.

This clone was found a few times. The chain employs TRBV6-1 and TRBJ2-3; 7 positions match TRBD1. CDR3 length equals 16 residues. The germline CDR1 and CDR2 sequences are MNHNS and SASEGT. The junction had 12 bases not matched to a gene; V was cut back by 4 bases and J by 5 bases. The CDR3 DNA reads TGTGCCAGCAGTGGGGGACAGTTTTTTAGTCGAGATACGCAGTATTTT. Amino acid sequence: CASSGGQFFSRDTQYF.

CDR3 bases: TGTGCCAGCAGTTACTCGAGATCAGGAACGGATGAAAAACTGTTTTTT. It codes for CASSYSRSGTDEKLFF. The chain carries TRBV6-6 and TRBJ1-4; D is ambiguous. V shed 0 bases and J shed 6 bases, with 14 bases lying between them. In germline, CDR1 is MNHNY, CDR2 SVGAGI (reference sequence). This CDR3 spans 16 amino acids.

The chain is built from TRBV5-1 and TRBJ2-3; 15 nucleotides align to TRBD2. Germline CDR1 SGHRS, CDR2 YFSETQ. This CDR3 has 17 amino acids. V gave up 6 bases and J gave up 1 base; unmatched junction bases: 6. CDR3 residues: CASTPGLAGGGTDTQYF. CDR3 sequence (DNA): TGCGCCAGCACCCCTGGACTAGCGGGAGGGGGCACAGATACGCAGTATTTT.

This chain uses TRBV28 with TRBJ1-2; D call uncertain. Between the trimmed V and J ends, which lost 3 bases and 5 bases, there was a span of 13 bases. CDR3 length equals 14 residues. Per the germline V gene, CDR1 is MDHEN and CDR2 is SYDVKM. The CDR3 loop reads CASSFRTGSYGYTF. The DNA of the CDR3 is TGTGCCAGCAGTTTCAGAACGGGCTCTTATGGCTACACCTTC.

Comments on this clone: Additional DNA sequences in this sample encode the identical CDR3. V usage is TRBV28 and J usage is TRBJ2-5; D not resolved. The CDR3 extends over 11 amino acids. Germline CDR1 reads MDHEN; CDR2 reads SYDVKM. V shed 3 bases and J shed 3 bases, with 2 bases lying between them. The CDR3, as DNA: TGTGCCAGCAGTTTGAAAGAGACCCAGTACTTC. Protein: CASSLKETQYF. Based on the CDR3 plus reference TRBV28 and TRBJ2-5, the full variable domain is DVKVTQSSRYLVKRTGEKVFLECVQDMDHENMFWYRQDPGLGLRLIYFSYDVKMKEKGDIPEGYSVSREKKERFSLILESASTNQTSMYLCASSLKETQYFGPGTRLLVL.

The CDR3 nucleotides are TGTGCCACCAGCTCCCGGGACGGTGAAGCTTTCTTT. Its protein product is CATSSRDGEAFF. J is TRBJ1-1 and V is TRBV15; tentative D call: TRBD1 (5 bases). Trimming left V 5 bases short and J 7 bases short, with 11 bases between. This CDR3 has 12 residues. CDR1 LNHNV and CDR2 YYDKDF come from the germline V gene (reference sequence).

This clone was seen a few times. The V call is TRBV28, the J call TRBJ2-7; 8 bases agree with TRBD1. The CDR3 is made up of 15 amino acids. V lost 6 bases to trimming and J lost 1 base; unmatched junction nucleotides: 8. Germline CDR1 is MDHEN and CDR2 is SYDVKM. The CDR3 sequence is CASSAAGGASYEQYF. CDR3 in DNA: TGTGCCAGCAGCGCCGCAGGGGGCGCTTCCTACGAGCAGTACTTC.

J is TRBJ1-2 and V is TRBV4-1; TRBD1 matches 7 bases. Germline V gene data show CDR1 as MGHRA and CDR2 as YSYEKL. The CDR3 is 14 amino acids. Unmatched junction bases numbered 13, after V lost 6 bases and J lost 9 bases. This CDR3 is CASRRQGGGKSYTF. CDR3 DNA sequence: TGCGCCAGCAGACGGCAGGGGGGGGGAAAAAGCTACACCTTC.

This clone was seen only a few times. The genes are TRBV7-9 and TRBJ2-5; D ambiguous. Trimming took 3 bases from V and 3 from J, leaving 2 bases between them. The CDR3 covers 11 residues. CDR1 is SEHNR, CDR2 FQNEAQ, per germline (reference sequence). CDR3 nucleotides: TGTGCCAGCAGCTTTAAAGAGACCCAGTACTTC. Translating it yields CASSFKETQYF.

The sample holds a few counts of this clone. The chain couples TRBV5-1 to TRBJ1-1; D gene ambiguous. V was trimmed by 1 base and J by 1 base, leaving 11 bases between them. Germline-derived CDR1 and CDR2 are SGHRS and YFSETQ. CDR3 length: 15 residues. The CDR3 DNA reads as TGCGCCAGCAGCTTGACCAGGAACAAGAACACTGAAGCTTTCTTT. This codes for CASSLTRNKNTEAFF.

The chain employs TRBV2 and TRBJ2-3; 7 bases line up with TRBD2. Germline CDR1 is SNHLY and CDR2 is FYNNEI. After removal of 8 bases from V and 2 bases from J, the junction contained 7 bases not matched to a gene. This CDR3 comprises 14 residues. CDR3 coding DNA: TGTGCCAGCCAGCCTAGCGGCATCACAGATACGCAGTATTTT. Protein: CASQPSGITDTQYF.

The chain has TRBV27 and TRBJ2-5; 9 bases line up with TRBD1. Germline CDR1 MNHEY, CDR2 SMNVEV (reference sequence). The CDR3 runs to 15 residues. With V trimmed by 5 bases and J by 3 bases, 7 bases remained unmatched. The chain's CDR3 is CASSTGQGREETQYF. As DNA, the CDR3 is TGTGCCAGCAGTACGGGACAGGGAAGAGAAGAGACCCAGTACTTC.

V gene TRBV11-2 combines with J gene TRBJ2-4; 9 bases line up with TRBD1. The ends lost 0 bases at V and 0 bases at J; junction bases unmatched: 3. CDR1 is SGHAT, CDR2 FQNNGV, per germline. There are 17 residues in the CDR3. The CDR3 region has the DNA TGTGCCAGCAGCTTAGAGGGGACAGGGAGAGCCAAAAACATTCAGTACTTC. Its protein product is CASSLEGTGRAKNIQYF.

V gene TRBV7-8 combines with J gene TRBJ2-3; TRBD2 aligns across 12 bases. V trimming: 2 bases; J trimming: 5 bases; junction bases outside the gene matches: 11. CDR3 length: 18 residues. CDR1 SGHVS and CDR2 FQNEAQ come from the germline V gene. The CDR3 reads CASSLNIVASGRVDTQYF. The CDR3 DNA reads as TGTGCCAGCAGCTTAAATATTGTGGCTAGCGGGAGGGTAGATACGCAGTATTTT.

This clone was seen ten or more times. The CDR3 reads CASSHETSGTQYF. Here the CDR3 DNA reads TGCGCCAGCAGCCACGAGACTAGCGGTACGCAGTATTTT. The V call is TRBV5-1, the J call TRBJ2-3, with 9 bases fitting TRBD2. The V and J ends lost 4 bases and 8 bases, in that order; junction bases with no gene match: 5. There are 13 residues in the CDR3. Germline V CDR1 and CDR2: SGHRS, YFSETQ.

The V gene is TRBV28, the J gene TRBJ1-6; a weak D match, TRBD1 (6 bases). Trimming took 5 bases from V and 10 from J, leaving 15 bases between them. CDR1 and CDR2 from the germline V gene are MDHEN and SYDVKM. The CDR3 contains 14 residues. The CDR3 sequence: CASSVQQGYSPLHF. The CDR3 DNA is TGTGCCAGCAGTGTCCAACAGGGTTACTCACCCCTCCACTTT.

This clone has just a few counts. Within the sample, other DNA sequences also encode this same CDR3. This chain links TRBV27 with TRBJ1-1, with no clear D. V lost 5 bases to trimming and J lost 0 bases, with 10 bases between them. CDR1 MNHEY and CDR2 SMNVEV come from the germline V gene (reference sequence). This CDR3 has 14 residues. The CDR3: CASSPRTLNTEAFF. Here the CDR3 DNA reads TGTGCCAGCAGTCCGCGAACATTGAACACTGAAGCTTTCTTT.

CDR3 amino acids: CASNYAGTGTQYF. In DNA form, the CDR3 reads TGTGCCAGCAATTACGCTGGGACAGGGACCCAGTACTTC. The rearrangement uses TRBV2 and TRBJ2-5, with 8 nucleotides matching TRBD1. CDR1 and CDR2 (germline): SNHLY, FYNNEI. The V segment lost 7 bases and the J segment 7 bases; nucleotides outside the gene matches: 8. This CDR3 has 13 residues. Variable domain in full (rest from reference TRBV2 and TRBJ2-5): EPEVTQTPSHQVTQMGQEVILRCVPISNHLYFYWYRQILGQKVEFLVSFYNNEISEKSEIFDDQFSVERPDGSNFTLKIRSTKLEDSAMYFCASNYAGTGTQYFGPGTRLLVL.

The chain has TRBV19 and TRBJ2-1, with D maybe TRBD2 (6 bases). CDR1 LNHDA and CDR2 SQIVND come from the germline V gene (reference sequence). Between the trimmed V and J ends, which lost 7 bases and 13 bases, there was a span of 14 bases. The CDR3 is 11 amino acids. The CDR3 coding sequence is TGTGCCAGTATCCAGGGAGGTTTACAGTTCTTC. Its translation: CASIQGGLQFF. The full variable domain, completed using reference TRBV19 and TRBJ2-1, is DGGITQSPKYLFRKEGQNVTLSCEQNLNHDAMYWYRQDPGQGLRLIYYSQIVNDFQKGDIAEGYSVSREKKESFPLTVTSAQKNPTAFYLCASIQGGLQFFGPGTRLTVL.

The chain uses TRBV11-2 and TRBJ2-1, with 10 bases identical to TRBD2. This CDR3 has 17 amino acids. The germline CDR1 and CDR2 sequences are SGHAT and FQNNGV. The V gene end was trimmed by 5 bases and the J gene end by 0 bases; junction bases not matched to a gene: 7. The CDR3 spells CASSRVLAGGSYNEQFF. CDR3 DNA: TGTGCCAGCAGCCGAGTGTTAGCGGGAGGCTCCTACAATGAGCAGTTCTTC.

The chain has TRBV25-1 and TRBJ1-3; no reliable D call. Looked up from germline, CDR1 is MGHDK and CDR2 is SYGVNS. With 3 bases removed from V and 4 bases from J, the gap between germline ends came to 13 bases. The CDR3 length is 15 residues. CDR3: CASSDRRNSGNTIYF. CDR3 DNA: TGTGCCAGCAGTGATCGACGCAACTCAGGAAACACCATATATTTT. Complete variable domain (other parts from reference TRBV25-1 and TRBJ1-3): EADIYQTPRYLVIGTGKKITLECSQTMGHDKMYWYQQDPGMELHLIHYSYGVNSTEKGDLSSESTVSRIRTEHFPLTLESARPSHTSQYLCASSDRRNSGNTIYFGEGSWLTVV.

Only a few counts were recorded for this clone. This rearrangement joins TRBV7-2 to TRBJ2-7; D unclear. This CDR3 spans 12 amino acids. Germline assignment: CDR1 SGHTA and CDR2 FQGNSA. V lost 4 bases and J lost 3, with 7 bases in between. CDR3 region: CASSSTFYEQYF. CDR3 nucleotide sequence: TGTGCCAGCAGCTCCACATTCTACGAGCAGTACTTC.

This clone was counted many times. The chain uses TRBV28 and TRBJ1-1; 10 nucleotides agree with TRBD1. CDR1 and CDR2 from the germline V gene are MDHEN and SYDVKM. The junction had 5 bases not matched to a gene; V was cut back by 4 bases and J by 3 bases. This CDR3 has 15 residues. This chain's CDR3 is CASSSGQGTDTEAFF. The CDR3 bases are TGTGCCAGCAGTTCGGGACAGGGGACGGACACTGAAGCTTTCTTT.

The V gene is TRBV7-8, the J gene TRBJ2-7, with D perhaps TRBD1 (5 bases). The CDR3 totals 14 residues. Per the germline V gene, CDR1 is SGHVS and CDR2 is FQNEAQ. Trimming took off 4 bases at V and 1 base at J, with 11 bases between the two ends. The CDR3 DNA follows: TGTGCCAGCAGCTGGGGCCCTAAGTCCTACGAGCAGTACTTC. Its translation: CASSWGPKSYEQYF.

V is TRBV7-8 and J is TRBJ1-5, with D uncertain. Germline CDR1 and CDR2: SGHVS and FQNEAQ. Trimming took off 5 bases at V and 2 bases at J, with 13 bases between the two ends. The CDR3 has 15 amino acids. The DNA of the CDR3 is TGTGCCAGCAGCCTAGTCGACGGGGGCAATCAGCCCCAGCATTTT. Protein sequence: CASSLVDGGNQPQHF.